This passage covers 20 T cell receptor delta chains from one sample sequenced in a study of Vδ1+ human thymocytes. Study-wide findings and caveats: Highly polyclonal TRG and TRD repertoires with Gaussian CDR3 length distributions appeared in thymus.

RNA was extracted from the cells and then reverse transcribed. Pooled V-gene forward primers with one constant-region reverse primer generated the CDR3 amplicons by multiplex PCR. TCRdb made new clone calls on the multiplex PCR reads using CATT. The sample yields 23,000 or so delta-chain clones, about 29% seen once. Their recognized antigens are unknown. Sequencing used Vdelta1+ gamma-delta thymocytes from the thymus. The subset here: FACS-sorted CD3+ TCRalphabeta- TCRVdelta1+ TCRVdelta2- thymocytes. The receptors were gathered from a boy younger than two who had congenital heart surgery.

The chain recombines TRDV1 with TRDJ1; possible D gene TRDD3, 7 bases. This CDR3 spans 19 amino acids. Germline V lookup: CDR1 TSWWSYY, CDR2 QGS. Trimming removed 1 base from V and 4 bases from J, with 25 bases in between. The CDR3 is CALGEPFPGGWGQDDKLIF. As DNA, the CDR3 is TGTGCTCTTGGGGAACCCTTCCCCGGTGGCTGGGGGCAGGACGATAAACTCATCTTT.

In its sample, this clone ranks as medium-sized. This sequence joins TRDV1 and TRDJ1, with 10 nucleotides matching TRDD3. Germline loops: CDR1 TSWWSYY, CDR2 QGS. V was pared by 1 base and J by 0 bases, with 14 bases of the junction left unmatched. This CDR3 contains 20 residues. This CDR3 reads CALGERGIRHVLPYTDKLIF. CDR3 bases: TGTGCTCTTGGGGAACGGGGGATACGACACGTTCTTCCGTACACCGATAAACTCATCTTT.

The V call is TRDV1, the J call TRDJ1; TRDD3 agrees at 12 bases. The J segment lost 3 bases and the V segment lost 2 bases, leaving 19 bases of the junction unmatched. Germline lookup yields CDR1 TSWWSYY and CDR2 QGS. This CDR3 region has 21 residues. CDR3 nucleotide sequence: TGTGCTCTTGGGGAATTCTTCCAGGGGGTCTGGGGGATACGCCCTGCCGATAAACTCATCTTT. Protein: CALGEFFQGVWGIRPADKLIF.

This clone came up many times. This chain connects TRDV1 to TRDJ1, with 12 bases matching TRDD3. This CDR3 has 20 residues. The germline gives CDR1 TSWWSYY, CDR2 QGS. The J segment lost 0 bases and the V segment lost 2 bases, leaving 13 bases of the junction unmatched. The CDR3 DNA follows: TGTGCTCTTGGGGAAGTTAGGCCCGACTGGGGGATACCGTACACCGATAAACTCATCTTT. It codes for CALGEVRPDWGIPYTDKLIF.

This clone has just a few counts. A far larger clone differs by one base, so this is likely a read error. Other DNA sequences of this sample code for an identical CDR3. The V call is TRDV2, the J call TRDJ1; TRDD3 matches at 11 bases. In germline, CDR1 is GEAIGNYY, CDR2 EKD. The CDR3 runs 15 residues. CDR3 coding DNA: TGTGCCTGTCAATGGGGGATACGTCTGACCGATAAACTCATCTTC. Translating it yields CACQWGIRLTDKLIF.

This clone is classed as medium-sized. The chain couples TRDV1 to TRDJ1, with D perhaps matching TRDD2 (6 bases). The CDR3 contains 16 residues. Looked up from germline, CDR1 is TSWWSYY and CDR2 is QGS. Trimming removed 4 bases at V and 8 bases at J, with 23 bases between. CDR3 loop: CALGASYRGPPTKLIF. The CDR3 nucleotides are TGTGCTCTTGGGGCCTCCTACCGGGGGCCTCCGACAAAACTCATCTTT.

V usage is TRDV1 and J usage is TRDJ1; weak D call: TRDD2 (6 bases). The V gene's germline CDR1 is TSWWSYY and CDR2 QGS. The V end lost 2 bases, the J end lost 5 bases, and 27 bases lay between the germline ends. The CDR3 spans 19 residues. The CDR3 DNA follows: TGTGCTCTTGGGGAATCCCCTTCCGACCGGGGCCGCCGGGTGGATAAACTCATCTTT. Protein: CALGESPSDRGRRVDKLIF.

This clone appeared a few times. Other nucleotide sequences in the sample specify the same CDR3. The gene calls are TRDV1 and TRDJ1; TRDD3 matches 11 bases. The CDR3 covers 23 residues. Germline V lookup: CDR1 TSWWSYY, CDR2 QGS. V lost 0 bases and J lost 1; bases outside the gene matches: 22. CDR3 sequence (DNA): TGTGCTCTTGGGGAACTTGGGCTAAGCAAGCTGGGGGATACATCCCTTACCACCGATAAACTCATCTTT. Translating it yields CALGELGLSKLGDTSLTTDKLIF.

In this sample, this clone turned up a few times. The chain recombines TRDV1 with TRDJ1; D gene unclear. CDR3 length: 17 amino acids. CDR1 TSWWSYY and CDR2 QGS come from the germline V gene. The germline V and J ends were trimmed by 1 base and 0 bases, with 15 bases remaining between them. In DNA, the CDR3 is TGTGCTCTTGGGGAACCGAACCTAAACTTGTACACCGATAAACTCATCTTT. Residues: CALGEPNLNLYTDKLIF.

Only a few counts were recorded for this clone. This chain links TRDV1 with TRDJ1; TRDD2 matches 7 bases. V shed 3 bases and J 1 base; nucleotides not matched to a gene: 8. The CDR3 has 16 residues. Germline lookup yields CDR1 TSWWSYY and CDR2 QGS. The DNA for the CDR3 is TGTGCTCTTGGGGACCCGCCTTTCCTACCCACCGATAAACTCATCTTT. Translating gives CALGDPPFLPTDKLIF.

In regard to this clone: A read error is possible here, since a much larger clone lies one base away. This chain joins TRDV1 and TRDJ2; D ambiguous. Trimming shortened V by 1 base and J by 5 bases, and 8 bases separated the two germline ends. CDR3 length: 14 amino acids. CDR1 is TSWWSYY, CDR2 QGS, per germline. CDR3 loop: CALGERNFTAQLFF. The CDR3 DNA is TGTGCTCTTGGGGAACGGAATTTTACAGCACAACTCTTCTTT.

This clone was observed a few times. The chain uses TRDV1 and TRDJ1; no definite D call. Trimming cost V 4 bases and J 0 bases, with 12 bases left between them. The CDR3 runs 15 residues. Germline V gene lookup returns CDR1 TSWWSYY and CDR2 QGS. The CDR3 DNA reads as TGTGCTCTTGGGGGGCCAGCTAGAAACACCGATAAACTCATCTTT. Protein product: CALGGPARNTDKLIF.

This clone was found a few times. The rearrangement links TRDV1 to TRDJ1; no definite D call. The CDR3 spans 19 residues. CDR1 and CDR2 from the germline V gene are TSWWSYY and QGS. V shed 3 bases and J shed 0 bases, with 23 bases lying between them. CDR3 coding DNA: TGTGCTCTTGGGGATTCCCCAAAGTCCGGTTTTTTTTACACCGATAAACTCATCTTT. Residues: CALGDSPKSGFFYTDKLIF.

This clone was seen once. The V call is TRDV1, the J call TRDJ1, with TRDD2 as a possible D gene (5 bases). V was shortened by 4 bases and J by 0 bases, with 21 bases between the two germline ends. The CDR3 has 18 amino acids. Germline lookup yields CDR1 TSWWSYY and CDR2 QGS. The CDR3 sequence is CALGVNIAFTMYTDKLIF. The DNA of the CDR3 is TGTGCTCTTGGGGTAAACATCGCCTTCACTATGTACACCGATAAACTCATCTTT.

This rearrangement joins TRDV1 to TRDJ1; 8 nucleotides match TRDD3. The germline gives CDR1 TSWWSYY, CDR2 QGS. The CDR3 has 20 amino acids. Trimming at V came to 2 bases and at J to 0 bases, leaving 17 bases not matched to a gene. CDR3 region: CALGENDVPYYWGYTDKLIF. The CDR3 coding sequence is TGTGCTCTTGGGGAAAACGACGTCCCATACTACTGGGGGTACACCGATAAACTCATCTTT.

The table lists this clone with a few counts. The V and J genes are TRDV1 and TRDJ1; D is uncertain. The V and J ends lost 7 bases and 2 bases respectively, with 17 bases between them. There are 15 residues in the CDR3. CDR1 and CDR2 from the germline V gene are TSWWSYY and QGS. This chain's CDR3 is CALASVGPRTDKLIF. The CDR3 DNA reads TGTGCTCTTGCCTCAGTTGGACCGAGGACCGATAAACTCATCTTT.

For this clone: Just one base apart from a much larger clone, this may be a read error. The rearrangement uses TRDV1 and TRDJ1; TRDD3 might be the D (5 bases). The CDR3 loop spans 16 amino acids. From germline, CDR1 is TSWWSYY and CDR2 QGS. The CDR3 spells CALGFYRRGDTDKPIF. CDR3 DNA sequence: TGTGCTCTTGGGTTCTACAGGCGCGGGGACACCGATAAACCCATCTTT.

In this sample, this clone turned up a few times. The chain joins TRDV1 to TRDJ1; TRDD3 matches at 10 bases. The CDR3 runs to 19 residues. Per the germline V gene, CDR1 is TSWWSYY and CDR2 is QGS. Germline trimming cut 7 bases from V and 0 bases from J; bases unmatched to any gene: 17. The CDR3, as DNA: TGTGCTCTTGTCCCATCGAGGGGGTACTGGGGGATGAACACCGATAAACTCATCTTT. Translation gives CALVPSRGYWGMNTDKLIF.

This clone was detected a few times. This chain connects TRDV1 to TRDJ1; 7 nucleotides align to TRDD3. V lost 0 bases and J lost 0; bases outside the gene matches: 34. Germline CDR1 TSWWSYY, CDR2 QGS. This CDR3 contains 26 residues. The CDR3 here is CALGELHAPLGLYWGSELMYTDKLIF. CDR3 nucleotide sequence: TGTGCTCTTGGGGAACTACATGCCCCATTAGGACTTTACTGGGGATCGGAACTTATGTACACCGATAAACTCATCTTT.

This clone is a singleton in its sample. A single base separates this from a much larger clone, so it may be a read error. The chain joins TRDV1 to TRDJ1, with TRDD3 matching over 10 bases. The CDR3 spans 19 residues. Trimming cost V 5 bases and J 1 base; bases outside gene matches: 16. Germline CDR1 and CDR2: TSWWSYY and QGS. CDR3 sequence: CALGLFPGWGIHTTDKLIF. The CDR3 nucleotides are TGTGCTCTTGGGCTCTTTCCCGGATGGGGGATACACACCACCGATAAACTCATCTTT.